These T cell receptor beta chains were read from a single sample in a study of T cells in Graves' hyperthyroidism and ophthalmopathy. Using its own MiXCR run on the multiplex PCR reads, TCRdb lists one record per CDR3 protein. The sample holds approximately 600,000 distinct CDR3 sequences, about 15% seen once. Sample: blood. The receptors were sampled from a woman aged 30 to 39 with Graves' hyperthyroidism that later progressed to Graves' ophthalmopathy. CDR3s include the opening cysteine and the closing phenylalanine or tryptophan. D genes are given only for firm matches. Clone size is not always given. Where it is, it says once, few, many or a class for expanded clones.

cdr3_nt cdr3_aa d_call clone_size j_call v_call
TGTGCCAGCAGTCCAGGGACAGGGGGCTTGGGCTACACCTTC CASSPGTGGLGYTF TRBD1 NA TRBJ1-2 TRBV28
TGTGCCAGCGAAGGACAGCAAGAGACCCAGTACTTC CASEGQQETQYF NA many TRBJ2-5 TRBV11-3
TGTGCCAGCAGCCTGGTCGGACTGCGTGACTCCTACAATGAGCAGTTCTTC CASSLVGLRDSYNEQFF NA many TRBJ2-1 TRBV5-6
TGCAGTGCTAGAGTAGAGACTAGCGGTCACAATGAGCAGTTCTTC CSARVETSGHNEQFF TRBD2 NA TRBJ2-1 TRBV20-1
TGTGCCAGCAGCTTAACCACAGGTGATAGCAATCAGCCCCAGCATTTT CASSLTTGDSNQPQHF NA many TRBJ1-5 TRBV11-2
TGCAGTGCTAGAGTCAGCGGCGGGACAGTAAACTATGGCTACACCTTC CSARVSGGTVNYGYTF TRBD1 many TRBJ1-2 TRBV20-1
TGTGCCAGCAGTACACAGGGGGCTGGCTACACCTTC CASSTQGAGYTF TRBD1 many TRBJ1-2 TRBV12-3/TRBV12-4
TGTGCCACCGGGGGTAGAGCGGGAGTTGGTCAAGAGACCCAGTACTTC CATGGRAGVGQETQYF TRBD2 many TRBJ2-5 TRBV10-3
TGTGCCAGCAGCGACAGGGAGCGAGGTTTTGGGGAGCAGTACTTC CASSDRERGFGEQYF TRBD1 many TRBJ2-7 TRBV2
TGTGCCAGCAGCTCCGGGACAGGGGAGGTCTACGAGCAGTACTTC CASSSGTGEVYEQYF TRBD1 NA TRBJ2-7 TRBV3-1
TGTGCCAGCAGCGCGTATGGAAACACCATATATTTT CASSAYGNTIYF NA many TRBJ1-3 TRBV6-1
TGTGCCAGCAGCTCCGAGCGAAATCAGCCCCAGCATTTT CASSSERNQPQHF NA many TRBJ1-5 TRBV7-2
TGCAGCGTTGTATTCAATCTAGCGGGAGTGGAGAGCCTCGCAGATACGCAGTATTTT CSVVFNLAGVESLADTQYF TRBD2 NA TRBJ2-3 TRBV29-1
TGTGCCTGGAGAACGATCCCGGGGATCACCTTC CAWRTIPGITF NA NA TRBJ1-2 TRBV30
TGTGCCGTCCTAACCCCGGCCTCTGGAAACACCATATATTTT CAVLTPASGNTIYF NA few TRBJ1-3 TRBV6-1
TGTGCCAGCAGCTTGGGACAGGGCACTGGAAACACCATATATTTT CASSLGQGTGNTIYF TRBD1 many TRBJ1-3 TRBV13
TGTGCTAGCAGCCCGACGGGCTGGGGGGATACGCAGTATTTT CASSPTGWGDTQYF NA NA TRBJ2-3 TRBV7-7
TGTGCCAGCAGCTTAACCGGACCTGAAGGCAAACTGTTTTTT CASSLTGPEGKLFF NA NA TRBJ1-4 TRBV7-9
TGTGCCAGCAGCCCTGGGACTAGCGGGCCGTACAATGAGCAGTTCTTC CASSPGTSGPYNEQFF TRBD2 many TRBJ2-1 TRBV7-2
TGTGCCAGCAGCCTTAGATCCGGGACTAGGACCCCCTCACAGTTCTTC CASSLRSGTRTPSQFF TRBD2 many TRBJ2-1 TRBV3-1
TGTGCCAGCAGCCCGGGACAGGGGAACGGGGAGCTGTTTTTT CASSPGQGNGELFF TRBD1 many TRBJ2-2 TRBV7-3
TGTGCCAGCAGCGCAACATATCCCGGGACAGGGTCCACAGATACGCAGTATTTT CASSATYPGTGSTDTQYF TRBD1 NA TRBJ2-3 TRBV11-3
TGTGCCAGCAGCCAAGGGACAGGGAATGACGTCCTGACTTTC CASSQGTGNDVLTF TRBD1 few TRBJ2-6 TRBV3-1
TGTGCCAGCAGCTGGCCTCGTGGGGTGGGGCCCTCCTACGAGCAGTACTTC CASSWPRGVGPSYEQYF NA many TRBJ2-7 TRBV7-8
TGTGCCAGCAGTACCGGGGCGGTCACAAGGAACACTGAAGCTTTCTTT CASSTGAVTRNTEAFF NA many TRBJ1-1 TRBV12-3/TRBV12-4
TGTGCCAGCATGAACGCAGGGTTCTCCAAAAACATTCAGTACTTC CASMNAGFSKNIQYF NA NA TRBJ2-4 TRBV6-1
TGTGCCATCAAAGGACTAGCGGGACCCAATGAGCAGTTCTTC CAIKGLAGPNEQFF TRBD2 many TRBJ2-1 TRBV10-3
TGTGCCAGTACCCGAGGTAGTGGGAAAGGGAGCTACGAGCAGTACTTC CASTRGSGKGSYEQYF NA many TRBJ2-7 TRBV19
TGTGCCAGCAGTGAGGTGGAGCCGCTCGAGGATGAGGAGTTCTTC CASSEVEPLEDEEFF NA NA TRBJ2-1 TRBV6-1
TGTGGACTGGGCAGCGCGCACTATGGCTACACCTTC CGLGSAHYGYTF NA many TRBJ1-2 TRBV28
TGTGCCTGGGGTTCCACTCACTCGAGCACTGAAGCTTTCTTT CAWGSTHSSTEAFF NA many TRBJ1-1 TRBV30